What follows is one T cell receptor (beta chain) and its context. The target antigen is unknown. At sampling all donors were nominally healthy, likely with unrecorded immune exposures. Looked up from germline, CDR1 is ENHRY and CDR2 is SYGVKD. The CDR3 has 14 amino acids. V lost 3 bases to trimming and J lost 3 bases, with 12 bases between them. With 60 Vbeta and 13 Jbeta primers, the PCR was carried out. Assay used: immunoSEQ multiplex PCR; TCRdb lists only in-frame clones, some missing. The data show about 210,000 clones, over 75% seen once. The data belong to a study of cytomegalovirus exposure and HLA in healthy donors. At the level of the study: A prior study identified 117 million unique TCR beta sequences from some 200 million T cells.

Study results and caveats: Cytomegalovirus-associated TCR beta chains were listed, numbering 164.

V gene TRBV10-3 combines with J gene TRBJ2-7; tentatively, D is TRBD2 (5 bases). This sequence originates from a male donor in good health and CMV-seronegative. The sample taken for sequencing was PBMCs. The CDR3 sequence: CAISDTARDYEQYF. CDR3 nucleotides: TGTGCCATCAGTGATACGGCTCGGGACTACGAGCAGTACTTC.